The entry below describes one T cell receptor (beta chain). Patients were ineligible given autoimmune disease history or systemic immunosuppression. Sequencing used immunoSEQ multiplex PCR; TCRdb keeps in-frame clones, though not all of them. The sample holds 65,000 to 95,000 clones, 70% to 90% seen once. Looked up from germline, CDR1 is SEHNR and CDR2 is FQNEAQ (reference sequence). V lost 5 bases to trimming and J lost 2 bases; unmatched junction nucleotides: 6. The length of the CDR3 is 16 residues. This entry is derived from a study of OX40 agonist ivuxolimab in advanced cancers. The source is an adult with an advanced solid tumor such as melanoma, head and neck, liver or kidney cancer. The sequenced sample was CD4+ or CD8+ T cells sorted from blood, obtained in a trial of the OX40 agonist ivuxolimab. The rearrangement uses TRBV7-9 and TRBJ1-5; 10 bases align to TRBD1. For the CDR3, the DNA is TGTGCCAGCAGCGAGACAGGGGGCGCTGGCAATCAGCCCCAGCATTTT. This encodes CASSETGGAGNQPQHF.